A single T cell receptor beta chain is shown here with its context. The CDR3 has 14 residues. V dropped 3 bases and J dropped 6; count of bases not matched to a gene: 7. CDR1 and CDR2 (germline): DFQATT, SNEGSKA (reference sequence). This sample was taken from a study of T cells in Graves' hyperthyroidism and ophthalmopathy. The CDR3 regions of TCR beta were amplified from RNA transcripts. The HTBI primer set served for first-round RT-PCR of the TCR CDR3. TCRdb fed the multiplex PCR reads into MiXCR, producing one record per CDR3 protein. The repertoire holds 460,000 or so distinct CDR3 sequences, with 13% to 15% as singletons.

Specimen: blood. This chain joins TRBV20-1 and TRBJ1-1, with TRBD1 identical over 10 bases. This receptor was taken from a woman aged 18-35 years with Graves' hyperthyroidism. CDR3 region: CSARRGQGMAEAFF. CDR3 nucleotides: TGCAGTGCTAGGCGGGGACAGGGGATGGCTGAAGCTTTCTTT.